This entry concerns a single TCR beta chain. As yet, its antigen is unknown. These data belong to a study of cytomegalovirus exposure and HLA in healthy donors. Germline trimming cut 4 bases from V and 7 bases from J; bases unmatched to any gene: 10. Germline CDR1 reads MNHEY; CDR2 reads SMNVEV (reference sequence). The CDR3 has 14 residues. The PCR used 60 Vbeta and 13 Jbeta primers. TCRdb's table, derived via immunoSEQ multiplex PCR, lists solely in-frame clones and lacks some. The sample carries approximately 80,000 clones, roughly 75% recorded once. Regarding the study as a whole: Per published accounts, TCR beta sequences correctly predicted the HLA-A and HLA-B alleles of most subjects. The study carried out a later analysis of TCR beta sequences. It associated 15,000 to 20,000 of them with specific HLA alleles at a false discovery rate of 0.05. Likely technical artifact: a cluster of highly shared sequence variants.

This receptor was identified in a man aged 60 to 75 in good health and CMV-seronegative. Sequenced material: PBMCs. This rearrangement joins TRBV27 to TRBJ2-7; 7 nucleotides agree with TRBD1. DNA for the CDR3: TGTGCCAGCAGTTGGGACAGCCAGTCTGGGGAGCAGTACTTC. This encodes CASSWDSQSGEQYF.